What follows are 30 T cell receptor beta chains derived from one specimen sequenced in a study of T cell repertoires in cytomegalovirus infection. TCRdb analysed the reads with MiXCR anew, one entry per CDR3 protein. In the table there are about 130,000 distinct CDR3 sequences, 20% to 30% of which are singletons. No antigen has been assigned to these receptors. Material: PBMCs, sequenced either directly or after in vitro stimulation (not recorded which). These receptors all stem from a human donor in good health (CMV status not recorded). Some clones in this sample may be carry-over from other donors' samples.

This clonotype was observed many times. V usage is TRBV2 and J usage is TRBJ2-1; D is ambiguous. CDR3 length: 14 amino acids. V lost 8 bases and J lost 8, with 19 bases in between. Germline lookup yields CDR1 SNHLY and CDR2 FYNNEI. The CDR3 sequence: CASDLDLFGDEQFF. CDR3 DNA sequence: TGTGCCAGCGACCTGGACCTCTTTGGGGATGAGCAGTTCTTC.

This clonotype was found many times. The chain recombines TRBV7-2 with TRBJ1-4, with no clear D. V was clipped by 3 bases and J by 0 bases, with 11 bases between them. Germline V gene data show CDR1 as SGHTA and CDR2 as FQGNSA. The CDR3 runs to 16 residues. For the CDR3, the DNA is TGTGCCAGCAGCTTCGGCAGCCGTGCAACTAATGAAAAACTGTTTTTT. Translated, it gives CASSFGSRATNEKLFF.

The J gene is TRBJ2-7, the V gene TRBV6-4; maybe TRBD2 (5 bases). The CDR3 covers 12 residues. V lost 6 bases to trimming and J lost 6 bases, with 12 bases between them. CDR1 MRHNA and CDR2 SNTAGT come from the germline V gene. The CDR3 reads CASSRDRGEQYV. The DNA for the CDR3 is TGTGCCAGCAGCCGGGATCGGGGCGAGCAGTACGTC.

This clonotype has a count of ten or more. The genes are TRBV7-2 and TRBJ2-3; D is perhaps TRBD2 (6 bases). This CDR3 spans 14 amino acids. CDR1 is SGHTA, CDR2 FQGNSA, per germline. Trimming took 1 base from V and 2 from J, leaving 7 bases between them. This CDR3 is CASSLEDYTDTQYF. The CDR3 DNA sequence: TGTGCCAGCAGCTTAGAGGACTACACAGATACGCAGTATTTT. The full variable domain, in which reference TRBV7-2 and TRBJ2-3 provide the parts outside the CDR3, is GAGVSQSPSNKVTEKGKDVELRCDPISGHTALYWYRQSLGQGLEFLIYFQGNSAPDKSGLPSDRFSAERTGGSVSTLTIQRTQQEDSAVYLCASSLEDYTDTQYFGPGTRLTVL.

This clonotype was seen a few times. The chain joins TRBV5-5 to TRBJ2-6, with 12 bases matching TRBD2. Germline CDR1 and CDR2: SGHKS and YYEKEE (reference sequence). The CDR3 loop spans 18 amino acids. V gave up 4 bases and J gave up 4 bases; unmatched junction bases: 9. The CDR3 nucleotides read TGTGCCAGCAGCCACAGACTAGCGGGAGCAAGAGGGGCCAACGTCCTGACTTTC. Protein product: CASSHRLAGARGANVLTF.

There are many counts of this clonotype. The V and J genes are TRBV6-1 and TRBJ1-1; no reliable D call. Trimming took 3 bases from V and 6 from J, leaving 11 bases between them. Germline CDR1 reads MNHNS; CDR2 reads SASEGT. This CDR3 contains 13 residues. The CDR3 protein is CASSEVEGAEAFF. The CDR3 region has the DNA TGTGCCAGCAGTGAGGTGGAGGGCGCTGAAGCTTTCTTT.

This clonotype was counted a few times. This rearrangement joins TRBV28 to TRBJ2-7, with D perhaps TRBD2 (5 bases). The V end was cut by 1 base, the J end by 0 bases, with 22 bases between. The CDR3 spans 19 residues. Germline V lookup: CDR1 MDHEN, CDR2 SYDVKM. The CDR3 nucleotides read TGTGCCAGCAGTTTATTGGTCCTAGCTAGTCAGACCAGCTCCTACGAGCAGTACTTC. This sequence encodes CASSLLVLASQTSSYEQYF.

This clonotype was detected ten times or more. The V and J genes are TRBV7-2 and TRBJ2-7; TRBD2 might be the D (7 bases). The CDR3 is 14 amino acids. V was pared by 0 bases and J by 5 bases, with 11 bases between. Germline V gene data show CDR1 as SGHTA and CDR2 as FQGNSA. In DNA form, the CDR3 reads TGTGCCAGCAGCTTAGCGGCGGGGGCCAACGAGCAGTACTTC. It codes for CASSLAAGANEQYF.

V usage is TRBV4-1 and J usage is TRBJ1-2; 7 bases line up with TRBD1. The CDR3 covers 14 residues. Germline values: CDR1 MGHRA, CDR2 YSYEKL. With V trimmed by 2 bases and J by 4 bases, 4 bases remained unmatched. CDR3 loop: CASSQTGVSYGYTF. Here the CDR3 DNA reads TGCGCCAGCAGCCAAACAGGGGTGTCCTATGGCTACACCTTC.

This clonotype showed up many times. V usage is TRBV7-8 and J usage is TRBJ2-2, with D maybe TRBD1 (5 bases). V lost 5 bases and J lost 6, with 13 bases in between. Germline lookup yields CDR1 SGHVS and CDR2 FQNEAQ. CDR3 length equals 14 residues. The CDR3 DNA follows: TGTGCCAGCAGCCAAGGGGATTACCCCGGGGAGCTGTTTTTT. As protein: CASSQGDYPGELFF.

The genes are TRBV19 and TRBJ2-1, with TRBD2 identical over 11 bases. Germline loops: CDR1 LNHDA, CDR2 SQIVND (reference sequence). CDR3 length equals 14 residues. The V segment lost 4 bases and the J segment 7 bases; nucleotides outside the gene matches: 3. CDR3 DNA: TGTGCCAGTAGTAATAGCGGGAGGGGGAATGAGCAGTTCTTC. Protein: CASSNSGRGNEQFF.

This clonotype came up a few times. The chain uses TRBV23-1 and TRBJ2-7; 8 nucleotides align to TRBD1. TRBV23-1 is given ORF status, its function remaining uncertain. V shed 2 bases, J shed 3 bases, and the junction held 12 bases outside the gene matches. CDR3 length equals 17 residues. The CDR3 region is CASSQNRRTGRHYEQYF. The CDR3 DNA reads TGCGCCAGCAGTCAAAACCGGAGGACAGGGCGACACTACGAGCAGTACTTC.

This clonotype showed up many times. The chain joins TRBV11-1 to TRBJ2-1; 10 nucleotides line up with TRBD1. The trim removed 6 bases at V and 6 bases at J, leaving 8 bases unmatched. Looked up from germline, CDR1 is SGHAT and CDR2 is FQDESV (reference sequence). The CDR3 spans 15 residues. The CDR3 reads CASRYGDRGGNEQFF. Here the CDR3 DNA reads TGTGCCAGCAGATACGGGGACAGGGGCGGCAATGAGCAGTTCTTC.

This clonotype was counted ten times or more. V is TRBV7-2 and J is TRBJ2-2, with D possibly TRBD1 on 6 matching bases. Germline CDR1 SGHTA, CDR2 FQGNSA. The length of the CDR3 is 14 residues. Trimming shortened V by 5 bases and J by 1 base, and 8 bases separated the two germline ends. The CDR3 DNA is TGTGCCAGCAGCCAGGGACAGAACACCGGGGAGCTGTTTTTT. This encodes CASSQGQNTGELFF.

The chain joins TRBV5-4 to TRBJ2-1; 8 positions match TRBD2. This CDR3 is 15 amino acids long. Germline CDR1 is SGHNT and CDR2 is YYREEE (reference sequence). The junction had 5 bases not matched to a gene; V was cut back by 1 base and J by 5 bases. CDR3 nucleotide sequence: TGTGCCAGCAGCTTGAGGACTAGCCGCGACAATGAGCAGTTCTTC. Amino acids: CASSLRTSRDNEQFF. The complete variable domain, with remaining parts taken from reference TRBV5-4 and TRBJ2-1, reads ETGVTQSPTHLIKTRGQQVTLRCSSQSGHNTVSWYQQALGQGPQFIFQYYREEENGRGNFPPRFSGLQFPNYSSELNVNALELDDSALYLCASSLRTSRDNEQFFGPGTRLTVL.

There are many counts of this clonotype. J is TRBJ2-3 and V is TRBV7-6; D could derive from TRBD1 or TRBD2 (6 bases each). V was cut by 1 base and J by 0 bases, with 14 bases left in between. In germline, CDR1 is SGHVS, CDR2 FNYEAQ. The length of the CDR3 is 17 residues. CDR3 region: CASSLVSTGTSTDTQYF. The CDR3 coding sequence is TGTGCCAGCAGCTTAGTTTCAACAGGGACTAGCACAGATACGCAGTATTTT.

This clonotype was found many times. The chain recombines TRBV7-2 with TRBJ2-5; D may be TRBD1 (5 bases). Trimming stripped 2 bases from V and 5 bases from J, with 9 bases between. CDR3 length: 13 residues. Germline CDR1 is SGHTA and CDR2 is FQGNSA. The CDR3 here is CASSLTRDETQYF. In DNA form, the CDR3 reads TGTGCCAGCAGCTTAACCAGGGATGAGACCCAGTACTTC.

Notes on this clonotype: At one boundary the junction diverges from the germline segment, which might be a read error. J is TRBJ2-1 and V is TRBV4-1; D is uncertain. This CDR3 has 10 amino acids. Germline-derived CDR1 and CDR2 are MGHRA and YSYEKL. DNA of the CDR3: TGCGCCAGCAGCCAAGATCTCCCTTCCTTC. Translating it yields CASSQDLPSF.

The rearrangement joins TRBV5-8 to TRBJ1-2; D perhaps matches TRBD1 (5 bases). CDR1 and CDR2 from the germline V gene are SGHTS and YDEGEE. The germline V and J ends were trimmed by 2 bases and 7 bases, with 24 bases remaining between them. The CDR3 spans 17 residues. This CDR3 reads CASSLRPPGPQSGGYTF. Here the CDR3 DNA reads TGTGCCAGCAGCTTACGGCCCCCAGGGCCCCAGAGTGGTGGCTACACCTTC.

This chain connects TRBV5-4 to TRBJ2-2, with 10 bases lining up with TRBD1. V trimming: 2 bases; J trimming: 5 bases; junction bases outside the gene matches: 12. This CDR3 comprises 18 residues. The germline gives CDR1 SGHNT, CDR2 YYREEE (reference sequence). The CDR3: CASSFGDRGRKRTGELFF. The CDR3, as DNA: TGTGCCAGCAGCTTTGGAGACAGGGGGCGCAAACGGACCGGGGAGCTGTTTTTT.

This clonotype was seen many times. The chain employs TRBV7-2 and TRBJ2-5, with D possibly matching TRBD2 (6 bases). This CDR3 spans 15 amino acids. Germline CDR1 reads SGHTA; CDR2 reads FQGNSA. V was shortened by 1 base and J by 3 bases, with 12 bases between the two germline ends. The CDR3 DNA sequence: TGTGCCAGCAGCTTAGGGGGGGTGGAGGAAGAGACCCAGTACTTC. Translating gives CASSLGGVEEETQYF.

At least ten counts were recorded for this clonotype. The rearrangement joins TRBV11-3 to TRBJ2-7, with D perhaps TRBD2 (5 bases). The CDR3 length is 14 residues. The germline V gene has CDR1 SGHNT and CDR2 YENEEA. V was clipped by 1 base and J by 6 bases, with 13 bases between them. CDR3 loop: CASSLATGGAEQYF. Here the CDR3 DNA reads TGTGCCAGCAGCTTAGCCACCGGAGGCGCCGAGCAGTACTTC.

The V and J genes are TRBV6-6 and TRBJ1-2, with TRBD1 identical over 7 bases. Trimming cost V 8 bases and J 5 bases; bases outside gene matches: 8. The CDR3 totals 13 residues. The germline V gene has CDR1 MNHNY and CDR2 SVGAGI (reference sequence). CDR3 sequence reads: CASGLTGNYGYTF. The CDR3 coding sequence is TGTGCCAGCGGGTTGACAGGGAATTATGGCTACACCTTC.

This CDR3 reads CASRNEGTQGWGEGYTF. In nucleotides, the CDR3 is TGTGCCAGTAGAAACGAAGGGACCCAAGGGTGGGGAGAAGGCTACACCTTC. The chain employs TRBV19 and TRBJ1-2, with a tentative D call TRBD1 (5 bases). The CDR3 totals 17 residues. V was pared by 6 bases and J by 8 bases, with 28 bases between. In germline, CDR1 is LNHDA, CDR2 SQIVND (reference sequence).

This clonotype turned up a few times. V usage is TRBV6-5 and J usage is TRBJ2-1; D remains ambiguous. Looked up from germline, CDR1 is MNHEY and CDR2 is SVGAGI. The CDR3 consists of 14 residues. V lost 10 bases and J lost 5, with 18 bases in between. The CDR3 loop reads CAISPTSVDNEQFF. Here the CDR3 DNA reads TGTGCCATCTCGCCGACATCAGTAGACAATGAGCAGTTCTTC.

This clonotype was detected ten times or more. The chain couples TRBV4-1 to TRBJ2-1, with D hard to call. The CDR3 has 16 amino acids. The germline CDR1 and CDR2 sequences are MGHRA and YSYEKL. The germline V and J ends were trimmed by 0 bases and 5 bases, with 14 bases remaining between them. This chain's CDR3 is CASSQDHYLTNNEQFF. The CDR3 region has the DNA TGCGCCAGCAGCCAAGATCACTACCTGACAAACAATGAGCAGTTCTTC.

The V and J genes are TRBV6-5 and TRBJ2-5, with a possible D match to TRBD1 (5 bases). V lost 2 bases, J lost 5 bases, and 12 bases lay in between. Germline V gene data show CDR1 as MNHEY and CDR2 as SVGAGI. The length of the CDR3 is 14 residues. CDR3 sequence (DNA): TGTGCCAGCAGTTACGGGCCCCCAGGGGAGACCCAGTACTTC. Translation: CASSYGPPGETQYF.

The V call is TRBV4-1, the J call TRBJ2-4; possibly TRBD1 for D (6 bases). Trimming removed 2 bases from V and 4 bases from J, with 12 bases in between. The germline V gene encodes CDR1 MGHRA and CDR2 YSYEKL. The CDR3 spans 15 residues. CDR3 DNA: TGCGCCAGCAGCCAACCGCTACAGGGAAAAAACATTCAGTACTTC. This sequence encodes CASSQPLQGKNIQYF.

V is TRBV15 and J is TRBJ2-1, with unresolved D. V was trimmed by 3 bases and J by 12 bases, leaving 15 bases between them. Germline V CDR1 and CDR2: LNHNV, YYDKDF (reference sequence). This CDR3 comprises 13 residues. CDR3 region: CATSSDPLVGQFF. The CDR3 DNA reads as TGTGCCACCAGCAGCGACCCATTGGTGGGGCAGTTCTTC.

V and J are TRBV19 and TRBJ2-1; 11 nucleotides align to TRBD2. Germline CDR1 is LNHDA and CDR2 is SQIVND (reference sequence). This CDR3 region has 16 residues. V trimming: 3 bases; J trimming: 4 bases; junction bases outside the gene matches: 5. This CDR3 is CASSMVTSGTYNEQFF. In DNA form, the CDR3 reads TGTGCCAGTAGTATGGTGACTAGCGGGACTTACAATGAGCAGTTCTTC. Filled out from reference TRBV19 and TRBJ2-1, the complete variable domain reads DGGITQSPKYLFRKEGQNVTLSCEQNLNHDAMYWYRQDPGQGLRLIYYSQIVNDFQKGDIAEGYSVSREKKESFPLTVTSAQKNPTAFYLCASSMVTSGTYNEQFFGPGTRLTVL.